The TCR beta chain described here comes from a study of graft-versus-host responses after intestinal transplantation (dated by TCRdb to about 2021). Looking at the study overall: The transplants that recipients received were multivisceral, liver-intestinal, or isolated intestinal. After intestinal transplantation, graft-versus-host and host-versus-graft alloreactive T cell clones were followed in the graft, circulation and bone marrow using bulk TCR-beta CDR3 sequencing. Rather than being sequenced by the commercial service, samples from a few later patients were sequenced in-house on an Illumina MiSeq and processed with MiXCR. Every recipient was given anti-thymocyte globulin induction, then maintenance tacrolimus and steroids for roughly three years. To identify alloreactive clones, pre-transplant mixed lymphocyte reaction products were sequenced and compared with unstimulated pre-transplant donor and recipient T cells. A peak of at least 4% donor T cells among recipient peripheral blood mononuclear cells was the definition used for donor T cell macrochimerism. Of the approximately 25 intestinal transplant recipients enrolled in the cohort, one of whom was a retransplant, a few patients without pretransplant specimens were excluded.

Blood samples were collected up to 4 times in the first month after transplant and then at least monthly when available. According to the germline V gene (reference sequence), CDR1 reads MNHEY and CDR2 reads SMNVEV. The germline ends are 7 bases apart after V is trimmed by 0 bases and J by 5 bases. Inclusive of the bounding cysteine and phenylalanine, the CDR3 is 13 residues long. The read is trimmed to its CDR3 DNA, 39 bases read in frame from base 1. The investigation overall reported the following: GvH clones turned up in recipient bone marrow, with some appearing earlier in ileal mucosa or blood, a pattern consistent with an intestinal mucosal origin. The conclusions were limited by the relatively low number and heterogeneity of the intestinal transplant patients. Early after transplant, peak levels of circulating GvH clones were associated with declines in HvG clones. High GvH to HvG T cell clonal ratios were observed in the allografts of patients with donor T cell macrochimerism.

A word on this clone: The target of this receptor is not known. Per-base qualities were not stored, and no clone one base away is much larger.

The receptor library was made with the immunoSEQ multiplex PCR assay. High-throughput TCR-beta CDR3 sequencing of genomic DNA from most patients was performed by Adaptive Biotechnologies. On the authors' methods: Adaptive's ImmunoSEQ software was the source of the TCR sequencing data for over 15 patients, while a few other patients were processed with MiXCR and VDJtools. CDR3 nucleotide sequences shared between donor and recipient were removed because the origin of such sequences could not be assigned. Alloreactive clones required at least 2-fold expansion over unstimulated cells and minimum CFSE-low frequency of 0.002% (template counts) or 0.001% (read counts). A clone was considered mappable if detected in the sequenced pre-transplant spleen, lymph node, or MLR CFSE-low populations of the donor or recipient. Cumulative frequency of alloreactive clones was calculated as a percentage of all sequences weighted by copy number. TCRdb limited this immuneACCESS table to in-frame rearrangements with V and J called. A share of clones is missing; checked studies link under half to unresolved V genes, and the rest is unexplained. From that table come the V and J calls and clone size; the DNA was used to work out D and trimming. This sample comprises around 92,000 clones, roughly 83% of them detected only once. The ten largest clones take up under 1.5% of the sample.

The clonotype was recovered from a human patient who received an intestinal transplant, so some T cells may come from the graft donor. Recombination linked TRBV27 to TRBJ2-5, with the D segment identity uncertain. Source: PBMCs, taken 255 days after intestinal transplant. The nucleotides read TGTGCCAGCAGTTTATCGTTACGGGAGACCCAGTACTTC. It is translated as CASSLSLRETQYF.